The clone carrying this T cell receptor beta chain turned up a few times. As yet, its antigen is unknown. MiXCR, run by TCRdb on the RT-PCR reads, gives a single entry per CDR3 protein. Here the sample spans hundreds of thousands of distinct CDR3 sequences, roughly 18% being singletons. The data originate from a study of response to subunit inactivated influenza vaccine. Findings and caveats of the study: It was the authors' suggestion that each seasonal influenza vaccination recruits few new T cells.

CDR3 length: 12 amino acids. Per germline, CDR1 SGHDT and CDR2 YYEEEE. Between the trimmed V and J ends, which lost 7 bases and 0 bases, there was a span of 7 bases. The rearrangement joins TRBV5-6 to TRBJ1-1, with D hard to call. This receptor was identified in a man aged 45-60 years who received an inactivated influenza vaccine. Sequencing was performed on PBMCs from blood, taken more than 4 days after vaccination. CDR3 residues: CASSELNTEAFF. The CDR3 nucleotides read TGTGCCAGCTCCGAGTTGAACACTGAAGCTTTCTTT.